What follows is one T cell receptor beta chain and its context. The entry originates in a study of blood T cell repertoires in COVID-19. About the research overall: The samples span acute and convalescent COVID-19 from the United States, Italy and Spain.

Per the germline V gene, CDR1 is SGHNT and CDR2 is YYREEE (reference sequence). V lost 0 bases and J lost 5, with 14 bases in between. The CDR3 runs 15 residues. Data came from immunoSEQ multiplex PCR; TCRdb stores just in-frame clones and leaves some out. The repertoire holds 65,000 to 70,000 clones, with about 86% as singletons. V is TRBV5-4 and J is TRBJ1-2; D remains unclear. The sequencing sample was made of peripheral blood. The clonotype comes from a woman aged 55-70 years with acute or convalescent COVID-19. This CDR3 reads CASSLGGTGIYGYTF. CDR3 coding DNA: TGTGCCAGCAGCTTGGGGGGAACGGGGATTTATGGCTACACCTTC. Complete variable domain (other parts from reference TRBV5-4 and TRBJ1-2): ETGVTQSPTHLIKTRGQQVTLRCSSQSGHNTVSWYQQALGQGPQFIFQYYREEENGRGNFPPRFSGLQFPNYSSELNVNALELDDSALYLCASSLGGTGIYGYTFGSGTRLTVV.